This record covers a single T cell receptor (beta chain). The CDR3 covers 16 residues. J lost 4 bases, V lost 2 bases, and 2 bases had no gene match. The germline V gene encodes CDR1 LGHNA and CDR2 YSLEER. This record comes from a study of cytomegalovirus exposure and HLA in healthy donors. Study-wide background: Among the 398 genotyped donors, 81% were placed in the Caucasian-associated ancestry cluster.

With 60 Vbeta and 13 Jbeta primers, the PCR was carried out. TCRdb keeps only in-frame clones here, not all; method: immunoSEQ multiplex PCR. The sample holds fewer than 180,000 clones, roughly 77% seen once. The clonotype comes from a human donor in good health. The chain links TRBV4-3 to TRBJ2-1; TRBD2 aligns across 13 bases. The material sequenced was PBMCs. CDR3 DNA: TGCGCCAGCAGCCAACGACTAGCGGGGGGATACAATGAGCAGTTCTTC. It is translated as CASSQRLAGGYNEQFF.